Following are 18 T cell receptor beta chains from one sample sequenced in a study of CD8 T cells in ankylosing spondylitis. From the 5' RACE reads, TCRdb called clonotypes with MiXCR, one entry per CDR3 protein. Of under 250,000 distinct CDR3 sequences detected, around 8% appear once; the ten largest clones hold around 5.1%. Material for sequencing was blood, either unsorted or a sorted T cell fraction (not recorded which). The receptor set was obtained from a female donor with ankylosing spondylitis or in good health (not recorded which).

There are many counts of this clonotype. This chain joins TRBV2 and TRBJ2-7, with unresolved D. This CDR3 has 11 residues. Trimming took 8 bases from V and 0 from J, leaving 5 bases between them. The germline gives CDR1 SNHLY, CDR2 FYNNEI. CDR3 DNA: TGTGCCAGCTGTTACTCCTACGAGCAGTACTTC. It codes for CASCYSYEQYF.

Ten or more counts support this clonotype. The chain employs TRBV29-1 and TRBJ1-4, with D maybe TRBD1 (5 bases). Germline V gene data show CDR1 as SQVTM and CDR2 as ANQGSEA. Trimming removed 7 bases at V and 7 bases at J, with 13 bases between. CDR3 length equals 12 residues. This CDR3 is CSGGRAGEKLFF. The CDR3 region has the DNA TGCAGCGGGGGCAGGGCGGGTGAAAAACTGTTTTTT.

At least ten counts were recorded for this clonotype. The junction shows a germline mismatch at one end, possibly a read error. This chain joins TRBV13 and TRBJ1-4, with TRBD1 identical over 8 bases. In germline, CDR1 is PRHDT, CDR2 FYEKMQ (reference sequence). The CDR3 contains 14 residues. The chain's CDR3 is CASSLGTGLEKLFF. The CDR3 region has the DNA TGTGCCAGCAGCCTAGGGACAGGACTCGAAAAACTGTTTTTT.

In its sample, this clonotype was seen a few times. The V gene is TRBV7-9, the J gene TRBJ1-5, with 10 bases aligning to TRBD1. The V gene end was trimmed by 5 bases and the J gene end by 7 bases; junction bases not matched to a gene: 2. This CDR3 comprises 13 residues. CDR1 is SEHNR and CDR2 is FQNEAQ in the germline V gene (reference sequence). As DNA, the CDR3 is TGTGCCAGCAGCACGACAGGGGGCCAGCCCCAGCATTTT. Protein: CASSTTGGQPQHF.

This clonotype has at least ten counts. The chain uses TRBV2 and TRBJ1-6; D is undetermined. The CDR3 totals 15 residues. Trimming stripped 6 bases from V and 0 bases from J, with 9 bases between. Germline lookup yields CDR1 SNHLY and CDR2 FYNNEI. CDR3 loop: CASREISSYNSPLHF. The CDR3 nucleotides read TGTGCCAGCAGGGAGATCAGCTCCTATAATTCACCCCTCCACTTT.

This clonotype was counted ten times or more. CDR3 nucleotide sequence: TGTGCCATCAGGTTCGGACAGAGCGATGAGCAGTTCTTC. Its translation: CAIRFGQSDEQFF. The chain joins TRBV10-3 to TRBJ2-1; TRBD1 is a possible D gene (6 bases). This CDR3 has 13 residues. CDR1 is ENHRY and CDR2 is SYGVKD in the germline V gene. Between the trimmed V and J ends, which lost 6 bases and 8 bases, there was a span of 14 bases.

This clonotype was counted many times. This rearrangement joins TRBV7-9 to TRBJ1-1; D is ambiguous. The CDR3 is made up of 12 amino acids. The germline V gene has CDR1 SEHNR and CDR2 FQNEAQ (reference sequence). Trimming shortened V by 7 bases and J by 6 bases, and 12 bases separated the two germline ends. This CDR3 reads CASKFVGPEAFF. CDR3 DNA: TGTGCCAGCAAGTTCGTGGGCCCTGAAGCTTTCTTT.

This clonotype was seen more than once but under ten times. This chain joins TRBV30 and TRBJ1-5; D may be TRBD1 (6 bases). CDR1 and CDR2 from the germline V gene are GTSNPN and SVGIG (reference sequence). V dropped 0 bases and J dropped 8 bases, with 23 bases sitting between them. CDR3 length: 17 amino acids. CDR3 sequence: CAWSVPRWGAASEPQHF. As DNA, the CDR3 is TGTGCCTGGAGTGTACCCCGGTGGGGGGCCGCTTCAGAGCCCCAGCATTTT.

Concerning this clonotype itself: Being one base from a much bigger clone, this may be a read error. CDR3 protein: CVSSLERGLRRANVLTF. The CDR3 DNA reads as TGTGTCAGCAGCTTAGAGCGAGGGCTCAGAAGGGCCAACGTCCTGACTTTC. The J gene is TRBJ2-6, the V gene TRBV7-8; a weak D match, TRBD2 (5 bases). This CDR3 contains 17 residues. Germline V gene sequence: CDR1 SGHVS, CDR2 FQNEAQ.

This clonotype was recorded many times. The chain has TRBV10-2 and TRBJ1-2; D remains ambiguous. This CDR3 comprises 13 residues. The germline V gene encodes CDR1 WSHSY and CDR2 SAAADI. Trimming stripped 4 bases from V and 2 bases from J, with 8 bases between. CDR3 DNA sequence: TGCGCCAGCAGTGGATCATGGAACTATGGCTACACCTTC. Encoded protein: CASSGSWNYGYTF.

This clonotype was seen at least ten times. The CDR3 here is CASSVVAGGPNEQFF. In DNA form, the CDR3 reads TGTGCCAGCAGCGTAGTAGCGGGAGGTCCAAATGAGCAGTTCTTC. V and J are TRBV9 and TRBJ2-1, with 10 bases matching TRBD2. In germline, CDR1 is SGDLS, CDR2 YYNGEE. This CDR3 is 15 amino acids long. Trimming cost V 0 bases and J 7 bases; bases outside gene matches: 4.

The V call is TRBV5-1, the J call TRBJ2-3; TRBD2 matches 8 bases. CDR3 length: 14 amino acids. The J segment lost 8 bases and the V segment lost 2 bases, leaving 7 bases of the junction unmatched. Germline lookup yields CDR1 SGHRS and CDR2 YFSETQ. CDR3 amino acids: CASSLEAGGATQYF. DNA for the CDR3: TGCGCCAGCAGCTTAGAGGCGGGAGGAGCTACGCAGTATTTT.

This clonotype was detected only a few times. The gene calls are TRBV5-5 and TRBJ2-5, with TRBD1 matching 7 bases. The CDR3 totals 14 residues. From germline, CDR1 is SGHKS and CDR2 YYEKEE (reference sequence). V shed 4 bases, J shed 4 bases, and the junction held 7 bases outside the gene matches. CDR3 DNA sequence: TGTGCCAGCAGCAGTCCAGGGGGTGGAGAGACCCAGTACTTC. It translates to CASSSPGGGETQYF.

This clonotype has ten or more counts. The rearrangement links TRBV29-1 to TRBJ1-5; D is uncertain. The CDR3 runs to 14 residues. V dropped 6 bases and J dropped 2 bases, with 14 bases sitting between them. Germline loops: CDR1 SQVTM, CDR2 ANQGSEA. This chain's CDR3 is CSVLSGGGNQPQHF. The CDR3 nucleotides are TGCAGCGTCCTCTCGGGAGGAGGCAATCAGCCCCAGCATTTT.

The CDR3 DNA follows: TGTGCCAGCAGTAGAGCGGGAGGCCCCAACTACAATGAGCAGTTCTTC. Its translation: CASSRAGGPNYNEQFF. The genes are TRBV28 and TRBJ2-1, with 9 bases aligning to TRBD2. The germline CDR1 and CDR2 sequences are MDHEN and SYDVKM. The J segment lost 3 bases and the V segment lost 5 bases, leaving 8 bases of the junction unmatched. CDR3 length: 16 residues.

Notes on this clonotype: A clone one base away is much larger, so this may be a read error. This chain connects TRBV6-2 or TRBV6-3 to TRBJ2-7; D is uncertain. Trimming took off 4 bases at V and 0 bases at J, with 16 bases between the two ends. This CDR3 has 16 amino acids. Germline V gene sequence: CDR1 MNHEY, CDR2 SVGEGT. DNA for the CDR3: TGTGCCAGCAGTTGCGACCCCAAAGGCTACTCCTACGAGCAGTACTTC. Its protein product is CASSCDPKGYSYEQYF.

There are a few counts of this clonotype. This chain links TRBV27 with TRBJ1-4; a weak D match, TRBD1 (6 bases). Per the germline V gene, CDR1 is MNHEY and CDR2 is SMNVEV (reference sequence). This CDR3 has 18 residues. Trimming pared 5 bases from V and 8 bases from J, leaving 27 bases between. CDR3 amino acids: CASSPQPPVQGRYEKLFF. The CDR3 nucleotides read TGTGCCAGCAGTCCACAGCCCCCGGTACAGGGTAGATACGAAAAACTGTTTTTT.

This clonotype was counted many times. V and J are TRBV19 and TRBJ1-1; no clear D gene. Deletions cut 5 bases from V and 5 bases from J, with 12 bases between. Germline-derived CDR1 and CDR2 are LNHDA and SQIVND (reference sequence). The CDR3 loop spans 13 amino acids. CDR3: CASSFPAGTEAFF. In DNA, the CDR3 is TGTGCCAGTAGTTTTCCTGCGGGAACTGAAGCTTTCTTT.